The 32 T cell receptor beta chains presented below share a single source sample, sequenced in a study of identical twins. One entry per CDR3 protein results from TCRdb running MiXCR on the 5' RACE reads. The sample lists more than 400,000 distinct CDR3 sequences, approximately 14% occurring once. The data also belong to a second study, concerning yellow fever vaccine responses in identical twins.

The sequencing input was CD4+ T cells sorted from blood. These receptors all come from a woman under 30 in good health.

This clonotype was picked up a small number of times. V and J are TRBV6-1 and TRBJ1-5; D is unclear. Germline values: CDR1 MNHNS, CDR2 SASEGT. The V and J ends lost 4 bases and 4 bases respectively, with 8 bases between them. CDR3 length equals 13 residues. CDR3 nucleotides: TGTGCCAGCAGTGTGGCAACAAATCAGCCCCAGCATTTT. This sequence encodes CASSVATNQPQHF.

The chain uses TRBV6-6 and TRBJ2-1; D gene ambiguous. V dropped 7 bases and J dropped 0 bases, with 10 bases sitting between them. CDR1 and CDR2 (germline): MNHNY, SVGAGI (reference sequence). This CDR3 is built from 14 residues. CDR3 sequence reads: CASMDRGSYNEQFF. CDR3 bases: TGTGCCAGCATGGACCGCGGCTCCTACAATGAGCAGTTCTTC.

In this sample, this clonotype turned up a few times. This chain uses TRBV27 with TRBJ2-7, with unresolved D. This CDR3 has 16 residues. In germline, CDR1 is MNHEY, CDR2 SMNVEV (reference sequence). The ends were cut back, 0 bases at V and 0 bases at J, with 12 bases in the middle. CDR3 loop: CASSLSWQVISYEQYF. Here the CDR3 DNA reads TGTGCCAGCAGTTTATCGTGGCAGGTGATCTCCTACGAGCAGTACTTC.

The chain employs TRBV12-3 or TRBV12-4 and TRBJ1-5, with D perhaps matching TRBD1 (6 bases). Between the trimmed V and J ends, which lost 5 bases and 12 bases, there was a span of 17 bases. The CDR3 totals 13 residues. CDR3 in amino acids: CASSPGDRDIQHF. The CDR3 nucleotides are TGTGCCAGCAGTCCGGGGGACCGGGACATCCAGCATTTT.

The chain uses TRBV5-6 and TRBJ2-1, with a possible D match to TRBD2 (6 bases). The V gene lost 0 bases and the J gene lost 9 bases, with 10 bases spanning the gap. Per germline, CDR1 SGHDT and CDR2 YYEEEE. This CDR3 is 13 amino acids long. The CDR3 loop is CASSLGGTAEQFF. CDR3 nucleotide sequence: TGTGCCAGCAGCTTGGGCGGGACGGCTGAGCAGTTCTTC. The full variable domain, its missing parts supplied by reference TRBV5-6 and TRBJ2-1, is DAGVTQSPTHLIKTRGQQVTLRCSPKSGHDTVSWYQQALGQGPQFIFQYYEEEERQRGNFPDRFSGHQFPNYSSELNVNALLLGDSALYLCASSLGGTAEQFFGPGTRLTVL.

The J gene is TRBJ1-1, the V gene TRBV6-1; 7 bases are shared with TRBD1. V lost 6 bases to trimming and J lost 10 bases; unmatched junction nucleotides: 20. The CDR3 extends over 16 amino acids. Germline V gives CDR1 MNHNS, CDR2 SASEGT. As DNA, the CDR3 is TGTGCCAGCAGCAGTGCGCCCGGCCGGGACAGCCTGGGAGCTTTCTTT. Its protein product is CASSSAPGRDSLGAFF.

The rearrangement uses TRBV20-1 and TRBJ1-1; D might be TRBD1 (6 bases). Trimming removed 1 base from V and 7 bases from J, with 10 bases in between. Germline assignment: CDR1 DFQATT and CDR2 SNEGSKA (reference sequence). The CDR3 is made up of 12 amino acids. CDR3 in amino acids: CSARADSYEAFF. CDR3 sequence (DNA): TGCAGTGCTAGAGCGGACAGCTATGAAGCTTTCTTT.

V usage is TRBV28 and J usage is TRBJ2-7; D may match TRBD1 or TRBD2 (5 bases each). Germline V gene lookup returns CDR1 MDHEN and CDR2 SYDVKM. The V gene lost 4 bases and the J gene lost 0 bases, with 7 bases spanning the gap. This CDR3 has 13 amino acids. CDR3: CASSSGASYEQYF. Here the CDR3 DNA reads TGTGCCAGCAGTTCCGGGGCCTCCTACGAGCAGTACTTC.

This chain connects TRBV12-3 or TRBV12-4 to TRBJ1-5; D gene unclear. V gave up 2 bases and J gave up 0 bases, with 5 bases separating them. CDR3 length: 14 residues. The CDR3, as DNA: TGTGCCAGCAGTTTACAGATTAGCAATCAGCCCCAGCATTTT. Its translation: CASSLQISNQPQHF.

This clonotype was observed a handful of times. The rearrangement joins TRBV7-3 to TRBJ2-3; 9 nucleotides line up with TRBD2. CDR3 size: 16 residues. J lost 4 bases, V lost 4 bases, and 9 bases had no gene match. The germline CDR1 and CDR2 sequences are SGHTA and FQGTGA. The CDR3: CASSSGGSGSADTQYF. The CDR3 DNA reads as TGTGCCAGCAGCTCGGGTGGTAGCGGGAGTGCAGATACGCAGTATTTT.

V gene TRBV7-2 combines with J gene TRBJ2-5, with 9 bases matching TRBD1. Per the germline V gene, CDR1 is SGHTA and CDR2 is FQGNSA. With 5 bases clipped from V and 7 bases from J, the junction kept 11 bases outside the gene matches. The CDR3 is made up of 15 amino acids. This CDR3 reads CASSIVGQGMATQYF. The CDR3 DNA follows: TGTGCCAGCAGCATCGTCGGACAGGGGATGGCGACCCAGTACTTC.

The CDR3, as DNA: TGTGCCACCAGTGGGGGAAATTCTGGTACGCAGTATTTT. Translation: CATSGGNSGTQYF. The chain uses TRBV24-1 and TRBJ2-3; D is unclear. The V end was cut by 5 bases, the J end by 8 bases, with 13 bases between. Germline lookup yields CDR1 KGHDR and CDR2 SFDVKD. The CDR3 covers 13 residues.

This chain connects TRBV18 to TRBJ2-4, with a tentative D call TRBD1 (6 bases). This CDR3 region has 14 residues. Looked up from germline, CDR1 is KGHSH and CDR2 is LQKENI. Trimming shortened V by 2 bases and J by 7 bases, and 12 bases separated the two germline ends. The CDR3, as DNA: TGTGCCAGCTCACCAGAACAGGGAATCAACATTCAGTACTTC. Protein: CASSPEQGINIQYF.

The chain has TRBV24-1 and TRBJ1-6, with 8 positions matching TRBD1. The trim removed 3 bases at V and 7 bases at J, leaving 7 bases unmatched. The CDR3 is 16 residues long. Germline CDR1 reads KGHDR; CDR2 reads SFDVKD. The CDR3 protein is CATSDGRTGLNSPLHF. CDR3 sequence (DNA): TGTGCCACCAGTGATGGGAGGACAGGGTTAAATTCACCCCTCCACTTT.

There are many counts of this clonotype. The V and J genes are TRBV24-1 and TRBJ2-1; no definite D call. V lost 4 bases to trimming and J lost 0 bases, with 15 bases between them. This CDR3 region has 17 residues. Germline CDR1 is KGHDR and CDR2 is SFDVKD. CDR3 sequence (DNA): TGTGCCACCAGTGACACCCTCTCTGGGCCCTCCTACAATGAGCAGTTCTTC. It is translated as CATSDTLSGPSYNEQFF.

This clonotype has only a few counts. The rearrangement uses TRBV5-1 and TRBJ1-1, with D maybe TRBD1 (5 bases). The CDR3 is 15 residues long. Trimming cost V 0 bases and J 6 bases, with 15 bases left between them. Germline CDR1 and CDR2: SGHRS and YFSETQ. CDR3 sequence reads: CASSLAGEMYAEAFF. CDR3 DNA sequence: TGCGCCAGCAGCTTGGCGGGGGAAATGTACGCTGAAGCTTTCTTT.

The J gene is TRBJ2-3, the V gene TRBV20-1, with D unclear. This CDR3 is 18 amino acids long. The ends were cut back, 3 bases at V and 2 bases at J, with 24 bases in the middle. The germline V gene has CDR1 DFQATT and CDR2 SNEGSKA (reference sequence). This chain's CDR3 is CSARSPFASRAPTDTQYF. CDR3 bases: TGCAGTGCTAGGTCCCCCTTCGCGTCCCGGGCCCCCACAGATACGCAGTATTTT.

The chain employs TRBV24-1 and TRBJ2-2; D possibly corresponds to TRBD2 (6 bases). V was pared by 2 bases and J by 1 base, with 13 bases between. Per the germline V gene, CDR1 is KGHDR and CDR2 is SFDVKD. The CDR3 is 17 amino acids. The CDR3 nucleotides read TGTGCCACCAGTGATTCGGCGGGACGGGTGAACACCGGGGAGCTGTTTTTT. Protein sequence: CATSDSAGRVNTGELFF.

This clonotype was seen at least ten times. The CDR3 DNA reads TGTGCCACCAGCAGAGATCGGGGCGTAGATACGCAGTATTTT. Amino acids: CATSRDRGVDTQYF. The chain couples TRBV15 to TRBJ2-3; possibly TRBD1 or TRBD2 for D (5 bases each). Per germline, CDR1 LNHNV and CDR2 YYDKDF (reference sequence). The CDR3 extends over 14 amino acids. Between the trimmed V and J ends, which lost 0 bases and 5 bases, there was a span of 9 bases.

The chain links TRBV28 to TRBJ2-1, with a possible D match to TRBD1 (6 bases). Trimming cost V 5 bases and J 0 bases, with 14 bases left between them. Germline loops: CDR1 MDHEN, CDR2 SYDVKM. This CDR3 region has 16 residues. The CDR3 spells CASSPQLGGSYNEQFF. For the CDR3, the DNA is TGTGCCAGCAGTCCTCAGTTAGGGGGCTCCTACAATGAGCAGTTCTTC.

This clonotype came up many times. The CDR3 protein is CSARLAGVPDTQYF. The CDR3 DNA follows: TGCAGTGCAAGACTAGCGGGAGTCCCAGATACGCAGTATTTT. The V gene is TRBV20-1, the J gene TRBJ2-3; TRBD2 matches at 12 bases. Germline V lookup: CDR1 DFQATT, CDR2 SNEGSKA (reference sequence). V dropped 6 bases and J dropped 4; count of bases not matched to a gene: 5. The CDR3 is 14 amino acids.

This clonotype occurred many times. V gene TRBV29-1 combines with J gene TRBJ2-1, with unresolved D. The germline CDR1 and CDR2 sequences are SQVTM and ANQGSEA. V lost 6 bases to trimming and J lost 4 bases, with 22 bases between them. The CDR3 consists of 16 residues. The DNA for the CDR3 is TGCAGCGTGGCCCGGGCCGCGTCAGCTCTATACAATGAGCAGTTCTTC. Protein: CSVARAASALYNEQFF.

This clonotype showed up many times. The chain joins TRBV12-3 or TRBV12-4 to TRBJ2-7; D is perhaps TRBD2 (5 bases). Between the trimmed V and J ends, which lost 8 bases and 5 bases, there was a span of 13 bases. This CDR3 is 12 amino acids long. As DNA, the CDR3 is TGTGCCAGCTCCTCGGGGTCCCACGAGCAGTACGTC. Residues: CASSSGSHEQYV.

In its sample, this clonotype was seen a few times. This CDR3 reads CASSPGGADSPLHF. The DNA for the CDR3 is TGTGCCAGCAGCCCAGGGGGCGCGGATTCACCCCTCCACTTT. V is TRBV7-6 and J is TRBJ1-6; 8 bases map to TRBD1. This CDR3 comprises 14 residues. Trimming cost V 5 bases and J 8 bases; bases outside gene matches: 5. Germline V CDR1 and CDR2: SGHVS, FNYEAQ.

V gene TRBV20-1 combines with J gene TRBJ2-5; D is perhaps TRBD2 (6 bases). Between the trimmed V and J ends, which lost 6 bases and 2 bases, there was a span of 19 bases. Germline V gene sequence: CDR1 DFQATT, CDR2 SNEGSKA (reference sequence). CDR3 length equals 15 residues. Written as DNA, the CDR3 is TGCAGTGCATTTGGTCTGCTAGCGACACAAGAGACCCAGTACTTC. Its translation: CSAFGLLATQETQYF.

This clonotype occurred a few times. The chain couples TRBV11-2 to TRBJ2-3; 7 positions match TRBD1. CDR3 length: 15 amino acids. With 5 bases clipped from V and 5 bases from J, the junction kept 10 bases outside the gene matches. The V gene's germline CDR1 is SGHAT and CDR2 FQNNGV. Written as DNA, the CDR3 is TGTGCCAGCAGCACCCCCGGGGACAGTAGAGATACGCAGTATTTT. This translates into CASSTPGDSRDTQYF.

The CDR3 coding sequence is TGCGCCAGCTCCGACGACAGAATGAACACTGAAGCTTTCTTT. Translation: CASSDDRMNTEAFF. The chain employs TRBV5-1 and TRBJ1-1; a possible D gene is TRBD1 (5 bases). This CDR3 contains 14 residues. Trimming removed 7 bases from V and 0 bases from J, with 13 bases in between. Per the germline V gene, CDR1 is SGHRS and CDR2 is YFSETQ. The complete variable domain, with remaining parts taken from reference TRBV5-1 and TRBJ1-1, reads KAGVTQTPRYLIKTRGQQVTLSCSPISGHRSVSWYQQTPGQGLQFLFEYFSETQRNKGNFPGRFSGRQFSNSRSEMNVSTLELGDSALYLCASSDDRMNTEAFFGQGTRLTVV.

This clonotype appeared a few times. The chain employs TRBV12-3 or TRBV12-4 and TRBJ2-7, with D perhaps TRBD2 (6 bases). Trimming shortened V by 5 bases and J by 0 bases, and 14 bases separated the two germline ends. This CDR3 region has 15 residues. The CDR3 loop is CASSPRGSGSYEQYF. The CDR3, as DNA: TGTGCCAGCAGTCCTCGGGGTAGCGGCTCCTACGAGCAGTACTTC.

The rearrangement joins TRBV7-7 to TRBJ2-5; D gene unclear. Trimming took off 1 base at V and 4 bases at J, with 10 bases between the two ends. CDR1 is SSHAT, CDR2 FNYEAQ, per germline (reference sequence). The CDR3 contains 14 residues. In nucleotides, the CDR3 is TGTGCCAGCAGCTTAGGGGTCCCGGGAGAGACCCAGTACTTC. Translated: CASSLGVPGETQYF.

The chain employs TRBV6-2 or TRBV6-3 and TRBJ2-7; D remains ambiguous. The CDR3 contains 14 residues. Germline-derived CDR1 and CDR2 are MNHEY and SVGEGT. Trimming left V 6 bases short and J 3 bases short, with 15 bases between. The DNA for the CDR3 is TGTGCCAGCAGCCACCACTTTTCAGTCTACGAGCAGTACGTC. This sequence encodes CASSHHFSVYEQYV.

The rearrangement links TRBV11-2 to TRBJ2-2; D is ambiguous. CDR3 length: 15 residues. CDR1 and CDR2 from the germline V gene are SGHAT and FQNNGV. V shed 5 bases and J shed 6 bases, with 16 bases lying between them. CDR3 protein: CASSERSFYSGELFF. The CDR3, as DNA: TGTGCCAGCAGCGAACGTTCCTTTTATTCCGGGGAGCTGTTTTTT.

V and J are TRBV5-1 and TRBJ1-1; tentatively, D is TRBD1 (5 bases). Trimming cost V 0 bases and J 4 bases, with 16 bases left between them. Germline-derived CDR1 and CDR2 are SGHRS and YFSETQ. This CDR3 region has 16 residues. CDR3 sequence reads: CASSLAGPTDGTEAFF. The CDR3 DNA follows: TGCGCCAGCAGCTTGGCCGGGCCGACAGATGGCACTGAAGCTTTCTTT. Variable domain in full (rest from reference TRBV5-1 and TRBJ1-1): KAGVTQTPRYLIKTRGQQVTLSCSPISGHRSVSWYQQTPGQGLQFLFEYFSETQRNKGNFPGRFSGRQFSNSRSEMNVSTLELGDSALYLCASSLAGPTDGTEAFFGQGTRLTVV.